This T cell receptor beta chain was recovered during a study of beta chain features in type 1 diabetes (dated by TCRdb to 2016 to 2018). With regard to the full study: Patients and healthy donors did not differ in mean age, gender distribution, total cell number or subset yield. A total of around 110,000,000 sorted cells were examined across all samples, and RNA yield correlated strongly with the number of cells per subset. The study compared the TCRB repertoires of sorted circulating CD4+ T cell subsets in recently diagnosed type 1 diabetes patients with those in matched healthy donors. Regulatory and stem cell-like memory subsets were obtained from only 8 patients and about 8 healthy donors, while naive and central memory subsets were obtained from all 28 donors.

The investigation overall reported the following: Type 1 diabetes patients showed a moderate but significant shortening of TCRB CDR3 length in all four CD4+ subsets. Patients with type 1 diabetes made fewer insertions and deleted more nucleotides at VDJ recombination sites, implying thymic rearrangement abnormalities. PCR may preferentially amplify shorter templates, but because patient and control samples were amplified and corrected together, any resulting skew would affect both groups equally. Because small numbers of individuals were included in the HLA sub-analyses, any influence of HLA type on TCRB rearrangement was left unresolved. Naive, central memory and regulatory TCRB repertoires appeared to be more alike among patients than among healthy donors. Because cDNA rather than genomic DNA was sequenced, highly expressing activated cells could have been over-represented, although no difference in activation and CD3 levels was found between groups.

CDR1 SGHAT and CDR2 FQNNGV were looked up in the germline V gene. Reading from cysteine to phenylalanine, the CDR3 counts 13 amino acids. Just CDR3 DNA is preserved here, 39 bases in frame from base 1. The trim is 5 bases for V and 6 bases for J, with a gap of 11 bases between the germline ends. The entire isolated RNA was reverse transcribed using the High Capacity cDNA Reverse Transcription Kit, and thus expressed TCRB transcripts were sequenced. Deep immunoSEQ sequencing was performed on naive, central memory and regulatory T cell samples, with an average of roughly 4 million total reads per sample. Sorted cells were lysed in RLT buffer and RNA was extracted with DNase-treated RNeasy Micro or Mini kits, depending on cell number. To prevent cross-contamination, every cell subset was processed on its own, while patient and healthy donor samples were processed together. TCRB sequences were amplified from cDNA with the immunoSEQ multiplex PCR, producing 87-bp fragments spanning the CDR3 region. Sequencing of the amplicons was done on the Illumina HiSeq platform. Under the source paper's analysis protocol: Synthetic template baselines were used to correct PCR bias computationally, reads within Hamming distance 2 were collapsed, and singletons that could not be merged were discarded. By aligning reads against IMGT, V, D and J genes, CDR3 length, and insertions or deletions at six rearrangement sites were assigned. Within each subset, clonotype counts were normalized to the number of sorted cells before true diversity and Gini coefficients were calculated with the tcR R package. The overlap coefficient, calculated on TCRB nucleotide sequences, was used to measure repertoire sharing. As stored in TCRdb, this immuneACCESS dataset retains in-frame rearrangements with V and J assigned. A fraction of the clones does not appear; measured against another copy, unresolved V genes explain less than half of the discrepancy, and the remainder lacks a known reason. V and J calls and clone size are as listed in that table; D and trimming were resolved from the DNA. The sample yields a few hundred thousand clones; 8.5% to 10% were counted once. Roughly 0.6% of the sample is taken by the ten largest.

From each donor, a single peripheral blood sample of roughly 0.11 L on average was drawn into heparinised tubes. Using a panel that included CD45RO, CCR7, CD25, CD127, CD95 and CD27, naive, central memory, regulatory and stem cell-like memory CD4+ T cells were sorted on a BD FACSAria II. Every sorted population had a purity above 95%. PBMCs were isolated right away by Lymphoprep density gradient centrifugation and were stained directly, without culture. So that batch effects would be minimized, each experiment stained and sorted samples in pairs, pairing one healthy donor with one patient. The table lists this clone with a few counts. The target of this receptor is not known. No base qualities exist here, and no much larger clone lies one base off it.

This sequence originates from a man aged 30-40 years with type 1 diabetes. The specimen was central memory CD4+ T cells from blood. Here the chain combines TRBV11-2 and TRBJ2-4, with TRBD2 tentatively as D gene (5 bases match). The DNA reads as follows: TGTGCCAGCAGCCCAGGTGGAGGAAACATTCAGTACTTC. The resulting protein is CASSPGGGNIQYF.